The next 10 T cell receptor beta chains were all read from a single sample in a study of blood T cell repertoires in COVID-19. The protocol was immunoSEQ multiplex PCR, while the TCRdb copy is restricted to in-frame clones and leaves out a portion. There are more than 300,000 clones in the sample; 92% occur only once, and around 20% lies in the top ten. The sample was PBMCs or T cells enriched from blood (not recorded which). The receptors were sampled from a woman aged 25 to 39 who had recovered from COVID-19.

This rearrangement joins TRBV2 to TRBJ2-3; D is possibly TRBD2 (5 bases). Looked up from germline, CDR1 is SNHLY and CDR2 is FYNNEI. Trimming cost V 4 bases and J 1 base, with 9 bases left between them. The CDR3 is 14 amino acids. In DNA, the CDR3 is TGTGCCAGCAGTGTGGGTAGCGGCACAGATACGCAGTATTTT. This sequence encodes CASSVGSGTDTQYF.

This chain connects TRBV5-4 to TRBJ2-5, with 14 bases aligning to TRBD2. Germline trimming cut 4 bases from V and 4 bases from J; bases unmatched to any gene: 6. Germline-derived CDR1 and CDR2 are SGHNT and YYREEE (reference sequence). The CDR3 length is 16 residues. This CDR3 reads CASSPWTSGRLETQYF. The CDR3 DNA sequence: TGTGCCAGCAGCCCTTGGACTAGCGGGAGGTTAGAGACCCAGTACTTC.

The chain employs TRBV7-9 and TRBJ1-5, with D perhaps matching TRBD1 (5 bases). This CDR3 has 14 amino acids. Trimming removed 3 bases from V and 7 bases from J, with 13 bases in between. Germline-derived CDR1 and CDR2 are SEHNR and FQNEAQ (reference sequence). The CDR3 DNA sequence: TGTGCCAGCAGCTTCCTCGGGGGAGGACAGCCCCAGCATTTT. As protein: CASSFLGGGQPQHF.

The chain links TRBV19 to TRBJ2-4; 9 bases fit TRBD1. Trimming cost V 5 bases and J 4 bases; bases outside gene matches: 9. The CDR3 covers 16 residues. Germline CDR1 reads LNHDA; CDR2 reads SQIVND (reference sequence). The CDR3: CASSSERGTGKNIQYF. The CDR3 region has the DNA TGTGCCAGTAGTTCCGAGCGTGGGACAGGGAAAAACATTCAGTACTTC. Looking up the rest from reference TRBV19 and TRBJ2-4 gives the full variable domain: DGGITQSPKYLFRKEGQNVTLSCEQNLNHDAMYWYRQDPGQGLRLIYYSQIVNDFQKGDIAEGYSVSREKKESFPLTVTSAQKNPTAFYLCASSSERGTGKNIQYFGAGTRLSVL.

Concerning this clone: Its ends do not fully match the called genes, so a read error is possible. The V gene is TRBV7-7, the J gene TRBJ2-1; D not certain. Germline assignment: CDR1 SSHAT and CDR2 FNYEAQ (reference sequence). The CDR3 is 15 amino acids. CDR3 in DNA: TGTGCTAGCAGCCCGCTGGGCGAATCCTACAATGAGCAGTTCTTC. This gives the protein CASSPLGESYNEQFF.

The table lists this clone with a count of one. This rearrangement joins TRBV7-8 to TRBJ2-1, with 11 bases identical to TRBD2. Germline CDR1 is SGHVS and CDR2 is FQNEAQ. V trimming: 5 bases; J trimming: 7 bases; junction bases outside the gene matches: 10. The CDR3 covers 16 residues. The CDR3 sequence is CASSDSSGRTHNEQFF. The CDR3 DNA reads as TGTGCCAGCAGCGATTCTAGCGGGAGGACGCATAATGAGCAGTTCTTC.

This chain connects TRBV7-2 to TRBJ1-4, with D possibly matching TRBD1 (6 bases). This CDR3 comprises 15 residues. Germline V CDR1 and CDR2: SGHTA, FQGNSA. V lost 1 base and J 5 bases, leaving 11 bases between the germline ends. This chain's CDR3 is CASSLDPGVNEKLFF. The CDR3 bases are TGTGCCAGCAGCTTAGATCCAGGGGTGAATGAAAAACTGTTTTTT.

A single count supports this clone. The chain couples TRBV30 to TRBJ1-2, with 9 bases matching TRBD1. Germline values: CDR1 GTSNPN, CDR2 SVGIG (reference sequence). The CDR3 extends over 15 amino acids. Unmatched junction bases numbered 12, after V lost 5 bases and J lost 5 bases. This CDR3 reads CAWEIPGQGSYGYTF. CDR3 bases: TGTGCCTGGGAAATACCGGGACAGGGATCGTATGGCTACACCTTC.

The chain uses TRBV5-1 and TRBJ1-1; 10 nucleotides match TRBD1. V was pared by 5 bases and J by 5 bases, with 9 bases of the junction left unmatched. CDR3 length equals 15 residues. Germline CDR1 SGHRS, CDR2 YFSETQ. Here the CDR3 reads CASRAGTGVVTEAFF. DNA for the CDR3: TGCGCCAGCAGAGCCGGGACAGGGGTGGTAACTGAAGCTTTCTTT.

The rearrangement links TRBV7-9 to TRBJ1-2, with 10 bases that match TRBD1. Germline CDR1 and CDR2: SEHNR and FQNEAQ (reference sequence). The V segment lost 1 base and the J segment 2 bases; nucleotides outside the gene matches: 7. CDR3 length: 17 residues. The CDR3 sequence: CASSLDSWGQGNYGYTF. The CDR3 bases are TGTGCCAGCAGCTTAGATTCTTGGGGACAGGGGAACTATGGCTACACCTTC.